These T cell receptor beta chains were read from a single sample in a study of OX40 agonist ivuxolimab in advanced cancers. Repertoires were generated with immunoSEQ multiplex PCR, while TCRdb's copy carries only in-frame clones and drops some. This table has approximately 52,000 clones, more than 65% appearing once. Sequences were derived from CD4+ or CD8+ T cells sorted from blood, sampled in a trial of the OX40 agonist ivuxolimab. All receptors derive from an adult with an advanced solid tumor such as melanoma, head and neck, liver or kidney cancer. Each CDR3 is given with its conserved first and last residue. D genes are given only for firm matches. Expanded clones get a size class; other rows say once, few or many, or leave the size out.

D: -
size: -
V: TRBV29-1
J: TRBJ1-1
CDR3: CSVERIVGPNTEAFF
DNA: TGCAGCGTTGAAAGAATAGTAGGCCCCAACACTGAAGCTTTCTTT

D: -
size: -
V: TRBV14
J: TRBJ2-7
CDR3: CASSRRDGVTYEQYF
DNA: TGTGCCAGCAGCCGTCGGGACGGAGTTACCTACGAGCAGTACTTC

D: -
size: -
V: TRBV5-6
J: TRBJ2-4
CDR3: CASSSLVAKNIQYF
DNA: TGTGCCAGCAGTAGCTTGGTAGCCAAAAACATTCAGTACTTC

D: -
size: medium-sized
V: TRBV5-6
J: TRBJ1-3
CDR3: CASEGTSGNTIYF
DNA: TGTGCCAGCGAAGGTACCTCTGGAAACACCATATATTTT

D: -
size: -
V: TRBV7-6
J: TRBJ2-3
CDR3: CASSLDTDTQYF
DNA: TGTGCCAGCAGCTTGGACACAGATACGCAGTATTTT

D: -
size: once
V: TRBV30
J: TRBJ1-2
CDR3: CAWSYTGFNYGYTF
DNA: TGTGCCTGGAGCTATACAGGTTTTAACTATGGCTACACCTTC

D: -
size: once
V: TRBV19
J: TRBJ2-3
CDR3: CASTSGTTSTDTQYF
DNA: TGTGCCAGTACATCGGGCACGACTAGCACAGATACGCAGTATTTT

D: -
size: -
V: TRBV18
J: TRBJ1-1
CDR3: CASSPSRQEAFF
DNA: TGTGCCAGCTCACCCTCCCGGCAAGAAGCTTTCTTT

D: -
size: -
V: TRBV5-6
J: TRBJ2-7
CDR3: CASSLLGTSQIYEQYF
DNA: TGTGCCAGCAGCTTGCTCGGGACATCCCAGATCTACGAGCAGTACTTC

D: -
size: -
V: TRBV9
J: TRBJ1-3
CDR3: CASSVAGGPGNTIYF
DNA: TGTGCCAGCAGCGTAGCGGGGGGCCCTGGAAACACCATATATTTT

D: TRBD1
size: -
V: TRBV7-2
J: TRBJ1-1
CDR3: CASSLRQGAANEAFF
DNA: TGTGCCAGCAGCTTAAGACAGGGGGCAGCAAATGAAGCTTTCTTT

D: -
size: -
V: TRBV25-1
J: TRBJ1-4
CDR3: CASSEHRPGEKLFF
DNA: TGTGCCAGCAGTGAACACAGGCCGGGTGAAAAACTGTTTTTT

D: -
size: -
V: TRBV28
J: TRBJ1-2
CDR3: CASSSARGIAKGYTF
DNA: TGTGCCAGCAGTTCCGCCCGGGGCATCGCTAAGGGCTACACCTTC

D: -
size: few
V: TRBV5-4
J: TRBJ1-6
CDR3: CASSPDSGSPLHF
DNA: TGTGCCAGCAGCCCGGATAGCGGTTCACCCCTCCACTTT

D: -
size: many
V: TRBV5-4
J: TRBJ1-6
CDR3: CASSSLLNSPLHF
DNA: TGTGCCAGCAGCTCACTACTAAATTCACCCCTCCACTTT

D: -
size: -
V: TRBV5-1
J: TRBJ2-1
CDR3: CATRARGESNEQFF
DNA: TGCGCCACAAGGGCTAGAGGGGAGAGCAATGAGCAGTTCTTC

D: -
size: -
V: TRBV19
J: TRBJ2-7
CDR3: CASSAGSYEQYF
DNA: TGTGCCAGTAGTGCCGGCTCCTACGAGCAGTACTTC

D: -
size: -
V: TRBV2
J: TRBJ1-2
CDR3: CASSLDGIVNYGYTF
DNA: TGTGCCAGCAGTTTAGACGGAATAGTCAACTATGGCTACACCTTC

D: -
size: few
V: TRBV7-6
J: TRBJ2-1
CDR3: CASSLGEVRQFF
DNA: TGTGCCAGCAGCCTCGGAGAGGTGAGGCAGTTCTTC

D: -
size: -
V: TRBV7-2
J: TRBJ2-1
CDR3: CASSRDQLDNEQFF
DNA: TGTGCCAGCAGTCGAGACCAGCTCGACAATGAGCAGTTCTTC

D: -
size: once
V: TRBV7-2
J: TRBJ2-1
CDR3: CASRKADPYNEQFF
DNA: TGTGCCAGCCGAAAGGCGGATCCTTACAATGAGCAGTTCTTC

D: TRBD1
size: few
V: TRBV5-1
J: TRBJ1-1
CDR3: CASSLTTGVGEAFF
DNA: TGCGCCAGCAGCTTGACTACAGGGGTAGGTGAAGCTTTCTTT

D: TRBD1
size: -
V: TRBV13
J: TRBJ2-5
CDR3: CASSQNRGTQYF
DNA: TGTGCCAGCAGCCAGAACAGGGGGACCCAGTACTTC

D: -
size: -
V: TRBV4-1
J: TRBJ1-1
CDR3: CASSQAKTARGAFF
DNA: TGCGCCAGCAGCCAAGCAAAGACAGCCCGTGGAGCTTTCTTT

D: -
size: -
V: TRBV27
J: TRBJ1-2
CDR3: CASSLDGYYGYTF
DNA: TGTGCCAGCAGTTTAGACGGGTACTATGGCTACACCTTC

D: -
size: -
V: TRBV6-6
J: TRBJ1-1
CDR3: CASSYTPPSEAFF
DNA: TGTGCCAGCAGTTACACCCCCCCCTCTGAAGCTTTCTTT

D: -
size: -
V: TRBV6-1
J: TRBJ1-5
CDR3: CASRVLGFGNQPQHF
DNA: TGTGCCAGCAGGGTATTGGGGTTTGGAAATCAGCCCCAGCATTTT

D: TRBD2
size: -
V: TRBV5-6
J: TRBJ2-1
CDR3: CASSPAGGSSYNEQFF
DNA: TGTGCCAGCAGCCCGGCGGGGGGGAGCTCCTACAATGAGCAGTTCTTC

D: -
size: -
V: TRBV9
J: TRBJ2-3
CDR3: CASSVAGGASTDTQYF
DNA: TGTGCCAGCAGCGTGGCCGGAGGGGCTAGCACAGATACGCAGTATTTT

D: TRBD1
size: few
V: TRBV2
J: TRBJ1-6
CDR3: CASRTRTGVTPLHF
DNA: TGTGCCAGCAGGACCCGGACAGGGGTGACACCCCTCCACTTT

D: -
size: -
V: TRBV29-1
J: TRBJ1-3
CDR3: CSVNREAGNTIYF
DNA: TGCAGCGTCAACAGGGAGGCTGGAAACACCATATATTTT

D: -
size: -
V: TRBV2
J: TRBJ1-6
CDR3: CASSDAVGGGPANSPLHF
DNA: TGTGCCAGCAGTGATGCAGTAGGCGGGGGACCGGCTAATTCACCCCTCCACTTT

D: -
size: few
V: TRBV7-8
J: TRBJ2-1
CDR3: CASSLASSSYNEQFF
DNA: TGTGCCAGCAGCTTAGCGTCGAGCTCCTACAATGAGCAGTTCTTC

D: -
size: -
V: TRBV4-3
J: TRBJ2-2
CDR3: CASSLNGQLNTGELFF
DNA: TGCGCCAGCAGCCTTAACGGACAGTTGAACACCGGGGAGCTGTTTTTT

D: -
size: -
V: TRBV11-3
J: TRBJ2-3
CDR3: CASSLDSADTQYF
DNA: TGTGCCAGCAGCTTAGATTCGGCAGATACGCAGTATTTT

D: -
size: once
V: TRBV30
J: TRBJ1-4
CDR3: CAWTQQGNRIEKLFF
DNA: TGTGCCTGGACCCAACAGGGAAATAGAATTGAAAAACTGTTTTTT

D: -
size: -
V: TRBV11-2
J: TRBJ2-7
CDR3: CASSLAAVYEQYF
DNA: TGTGCCAGCAGCTTAGCGGCAGTCTACGAGCAGTACTTC

D: TRBD2
size: -
V: TRBV4-1
J: TRBJ2-1
CDR3: CASSQISGTSGGSSYNEQFF
DNA: TGCGCCAGCAGCCAAATTTCCGGGACTAGCGGGGGTAGCTCCTACAATGAGCAGTTCTTC

D: -
size: -
V: TRBV5-6
J: TRBJ2-7
CDR3: CASSLVVGGEQYF
DNA: TGTGCCAGCAGCTTGGTGGTAGGGGGCGAGCAGTACTTC

D: -
size: -
V: TRBV19
J: TRBJ2-7
CDR3: CASSGIGYEQYF
DNA: TGTGCCAGTTCAGGGATTGGATACGAGCAGTACTTC

D: TRBD1
size: -
V: TRBV30
J: TRBJ2-2
CDR3: CAWSRGQDTGELFF
DNA: TGTGCCTGGAGCAGAGGACAGGACACCGGGGAGCTGTTTTTT

D: -
size: -
V: TRBV5-4
J: TRBJ2-7
CDR3: CASSLGFQGDLHKQYF
DNA: TGTGCCAGCAGCTTAGGTTTCCAGGGCGATCTCCACAAGCAGTACTTC

D: -
size: -
V: TRBV11-1
J: TRBJ2-7
CDR3: CASSLEPVGSANEQYF
DNA: TGTGCCAGCAGCTTAGAGCCAGTGGGCAGCGCCAACGAGCAGTACTTC

D: -
size: -
V: TRBV9
J: TRBJ2-1
CDR3: CASSVTTGDYNEQFF
DNA: TGTGCCAGCAGCGTAACGACAGGAGATTACAATGAGCAGTTCTTC

D: -
size: -
V: TRBV4-3
J: TRBJ2-3
CDR3: CASSQGSSTDTQYF
DNA: TGCGCCAGCAGCCAAGGGTCCTCCACAGATACGCAGTATTTT

D: TRBD2
size: -
V: TRBV7-6
J: TRBJ2-1
CDR3: CASSFGTSVSNEQFF
DNA: TGTGCCAGCAGCTTCGGGACTAGCGTATCCAATGAGCAGTTCTTC

D: TRBD2
size: -
V: TRBV19
J: TRBJ2-5
CDR3: CASSLGLAGVAETQYF
DNA: TGTGCCAGTAGTCTGGGACTAGCGGGGGTTGCGGAGACCCAGTACTTC

D: -
size: -
V: TRBV30
J: TRBJ1-2
CDR3: CAWSPLGGIGYTF
DNA: TGTGCCTGGAGTCCCCTCGGCGGAATTGGCTACACCTTC

D: -
size: -
V: TRBV19
J: TRBJ2-2
CDR3: CASSIGRGNTGELFF
DNA: TGTGCCAGTAGTATAGGGAGGGGGAACACCGGGGAGCTGTTTTTT

D: -
size: once
V: TRBV7-2
J: TRBJ2-5
CDR3: CASSAGQSQETQYF
DNA: TGTGCCAGCAGCGCGGGACAGAGCCAAGAGACCCAGTACTTC

D: -
size: -
V: TRBV28
J: TRBJ1-1
CDR3: CASSLIGVGVSNTEAFF
DNA: TGTGCCAGCAGTTTAATCGGCGTGGGCGTATCGAACACTGAAGCTTTCTTT

D: -
size: -
V: TRBV7-3
J: TRBJ2-7
CDR3: CASSLMEQGEQYF
DNA: TGTGCCAGCAGCTTAATGGAGCAGGGCGAGCAGTACTTC